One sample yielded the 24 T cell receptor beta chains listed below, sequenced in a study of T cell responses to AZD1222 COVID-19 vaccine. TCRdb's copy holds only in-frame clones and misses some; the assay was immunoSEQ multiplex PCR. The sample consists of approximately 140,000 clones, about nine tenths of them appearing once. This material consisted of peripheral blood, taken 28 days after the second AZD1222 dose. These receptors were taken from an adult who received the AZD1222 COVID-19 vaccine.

DNA of the CDR3: TGTGCCAGCAGTTCATACAGGGGGGGGAATAAGGAGACCCAGTACTTC. Translating it yields CASSSYRGGNKETQYF. This chain links TRBV6-2 or TRBV6-3 with TRBJ2-5, with D possibly being TRBD1 (8 bases). V lost 4 bases to trimming and J lost 5 bases, with 20 bases between them. The germline CDR1 and CDR2 sequences are MNHEY and SVGEGT. The CDR3 length is 16 residues.

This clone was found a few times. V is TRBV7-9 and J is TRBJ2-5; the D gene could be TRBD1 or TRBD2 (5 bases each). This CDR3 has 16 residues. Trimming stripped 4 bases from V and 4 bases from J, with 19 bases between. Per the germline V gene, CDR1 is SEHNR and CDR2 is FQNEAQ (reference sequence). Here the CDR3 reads CASSSGPGGVLETQYF. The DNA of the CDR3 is TGTGCCAGCAGCTCGGGACCCGGCGGCGTTCTAGAGACCCAGTACTTC.

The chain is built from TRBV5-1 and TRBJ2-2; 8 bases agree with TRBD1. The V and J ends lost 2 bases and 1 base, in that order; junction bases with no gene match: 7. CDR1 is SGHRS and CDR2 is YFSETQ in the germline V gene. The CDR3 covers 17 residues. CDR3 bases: TGCGCCAGCAGCTTAGGGACAGGACACCAGAACACCGGGGAGCTGTTTTTT. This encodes CASSLGTGHQNTGELFF.

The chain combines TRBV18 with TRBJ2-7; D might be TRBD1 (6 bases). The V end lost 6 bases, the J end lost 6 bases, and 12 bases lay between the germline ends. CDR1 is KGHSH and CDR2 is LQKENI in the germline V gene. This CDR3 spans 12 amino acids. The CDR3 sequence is CASSGLGGEQYF. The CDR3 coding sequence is TGTGCCAGCTCGGGGTTAGGGGGCGAGCAGTACTTC.

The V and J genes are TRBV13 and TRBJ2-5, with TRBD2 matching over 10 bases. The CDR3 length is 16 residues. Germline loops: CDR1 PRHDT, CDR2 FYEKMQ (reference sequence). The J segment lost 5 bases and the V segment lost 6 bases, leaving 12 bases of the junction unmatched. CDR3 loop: CASRLGAGGPGETQYF. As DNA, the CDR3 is TGTGCCAGCAGACTGGGAGCGGGAGGGCCTGGGGAGACCCAGTACTTC. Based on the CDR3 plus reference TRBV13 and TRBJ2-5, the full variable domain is AAGVIQSPRHLIKEKRETATLKCYPIPRHDTVYWYQQGPGQDPQFLISFYEKMQSDKGSIPDRFSAQQFSDYHSELNMSSLELGDSALYFCASRLGAGGPGETQYFGPGTRLLVL.

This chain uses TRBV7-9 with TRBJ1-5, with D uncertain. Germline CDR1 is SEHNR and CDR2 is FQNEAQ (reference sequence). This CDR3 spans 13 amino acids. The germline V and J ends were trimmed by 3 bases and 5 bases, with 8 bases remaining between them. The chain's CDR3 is CASSFRADQPQHF. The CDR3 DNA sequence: TGTGCCAGCAGCTTCCGGGCGGATCAGCCCCAGCATTTT.

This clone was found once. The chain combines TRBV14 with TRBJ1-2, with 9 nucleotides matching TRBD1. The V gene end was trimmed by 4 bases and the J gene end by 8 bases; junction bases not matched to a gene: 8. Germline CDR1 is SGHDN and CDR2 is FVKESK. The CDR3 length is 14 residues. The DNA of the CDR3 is TGTGCCAGCAGCCCTTCCTGGACAGGGGAGGGCTACACCTTC. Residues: CASSPSWTGEGYTF.

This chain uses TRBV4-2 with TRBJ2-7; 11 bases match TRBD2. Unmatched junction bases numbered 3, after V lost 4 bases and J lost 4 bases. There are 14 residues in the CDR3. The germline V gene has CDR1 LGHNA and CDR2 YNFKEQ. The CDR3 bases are TGTGCCAGCAGCCCGGGACTAGCGGCTTACGAGCAGTACTTC. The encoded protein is CASSPGLAAYEQYF.

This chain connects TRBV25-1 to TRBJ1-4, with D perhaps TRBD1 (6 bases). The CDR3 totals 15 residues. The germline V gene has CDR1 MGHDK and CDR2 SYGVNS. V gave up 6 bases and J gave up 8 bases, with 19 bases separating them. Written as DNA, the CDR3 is TGTGCCAGCAGGCCCTCTTCAGGGGAAGGCGAAAAACTGTTTTTT. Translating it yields CASRPSSGEGEKLFF.

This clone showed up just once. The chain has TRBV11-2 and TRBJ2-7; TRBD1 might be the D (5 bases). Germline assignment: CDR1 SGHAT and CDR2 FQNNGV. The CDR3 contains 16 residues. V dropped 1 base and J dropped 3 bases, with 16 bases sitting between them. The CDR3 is CASSLVVGASGYEQYF. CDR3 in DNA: TGTGCCAGCAGCTTAGTCGTAGGGGCTAGTGGCTACGAGCAGTACTTC.

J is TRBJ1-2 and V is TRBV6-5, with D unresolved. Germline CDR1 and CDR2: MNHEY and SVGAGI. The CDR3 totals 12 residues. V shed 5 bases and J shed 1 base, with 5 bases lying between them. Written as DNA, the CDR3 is TGTGCCAGCAGTCAACATAACTATGGCTACACCTTC. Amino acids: CASSQHNYGYTF.

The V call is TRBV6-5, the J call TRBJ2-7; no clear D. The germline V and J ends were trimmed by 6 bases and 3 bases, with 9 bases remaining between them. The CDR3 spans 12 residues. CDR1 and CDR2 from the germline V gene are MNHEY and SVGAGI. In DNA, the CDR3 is TGTGCCAGCAGACGAGACATCTACGAGCAGTACTTC. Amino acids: CASRRDIYEQYF.

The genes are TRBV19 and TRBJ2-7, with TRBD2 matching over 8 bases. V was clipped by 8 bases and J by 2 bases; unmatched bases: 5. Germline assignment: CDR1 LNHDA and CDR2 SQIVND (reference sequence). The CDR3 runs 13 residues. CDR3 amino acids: CASSAGGPYEQYF. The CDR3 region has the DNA TGTGCCAGTTCGGCGGGAGGTCCCTACGAGCAGTACTTC.

The DNA of the CDR3 is TGTGCCAGCAGTGGACTAGCGAGCACAGATACGCAGTATTTT. Encoded protein: CASSGLASTDTQYF. The chain is built from TRBV11-2 and TRBJ2-3; 9 nucleotides align to TRBD2. J was trimmed by 0 bases and V by 6 bases; bases with no gene match: 1. There are 14 residues in the CDR3. Germline V gene sequence: CDR1 SGHAT, CDR2 FQNNGV.

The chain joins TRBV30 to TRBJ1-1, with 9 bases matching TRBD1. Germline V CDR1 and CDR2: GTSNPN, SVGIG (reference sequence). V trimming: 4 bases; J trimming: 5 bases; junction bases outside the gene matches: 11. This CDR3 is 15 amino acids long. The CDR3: CAWTLGQGRKTEAFF. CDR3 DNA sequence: TGTGCCTGGACTTTGGGACAGGGCAGGAAAACTGAAGCTTTCTTT. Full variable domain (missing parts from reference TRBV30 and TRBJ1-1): SQTIHQWPATLVQPVGSPLSLECTVEGTSNPNLYWYRQAAGRGLQLLFYSVGIGQISSEVPQNLSASRPQDRQFILSSKKLLLSDSGFYLCAWTLGQGRKTEAFFGQGTRLTVV.

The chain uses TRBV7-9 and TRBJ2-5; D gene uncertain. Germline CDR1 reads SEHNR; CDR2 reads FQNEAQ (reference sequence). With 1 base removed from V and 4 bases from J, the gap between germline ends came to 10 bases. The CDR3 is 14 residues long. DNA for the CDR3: TGTGCCAGCAGCTTAGTCCTGGGCCGAGAGACCCAGTACTTC. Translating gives CASSLVLGRETQYF.

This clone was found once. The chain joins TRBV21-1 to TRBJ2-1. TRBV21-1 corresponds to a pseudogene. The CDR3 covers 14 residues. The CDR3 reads CASSPWEASCEQFF. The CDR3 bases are TGTGCCAGCAGCCCCTGGGAAGCATCTTGTGAGCAGTTCTTC.

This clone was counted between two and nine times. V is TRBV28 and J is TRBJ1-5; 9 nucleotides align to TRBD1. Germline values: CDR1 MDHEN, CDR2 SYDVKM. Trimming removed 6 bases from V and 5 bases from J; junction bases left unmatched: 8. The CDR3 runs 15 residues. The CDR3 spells CASSQPGTGHQPQHF. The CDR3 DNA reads TGTGCCAGCAGCCAACCCGGGACAGGGCATCAGCCCCAGCATTTT.

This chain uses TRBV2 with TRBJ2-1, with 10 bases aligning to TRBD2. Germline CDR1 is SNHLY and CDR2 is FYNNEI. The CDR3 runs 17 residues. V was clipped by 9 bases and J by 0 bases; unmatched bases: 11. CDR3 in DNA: TGTGCCAGTCCCGGGACTAGCGACACGAGCTCCTACAATGAGCAGTTCTTC. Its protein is CASPGTSDTSSYNEQFF.

CDR3 protein: CATSPTGAPYGYTF. DNA of the CDR3: TGTGCCACCAGTCCGACAGGCGCTCCTTATGGCTACACCTTC. V gene TRBV24-1 combines with J gene TRBJ1-2, with a tentative D call TRBD1 (6 bases). V lost 6 bases, J lost 5 bases, and 15 bases lay in between. This CDR3 comprises 14 residues. The germline V gene encodes CDR1 KGHDR and CDR2 SFDVKD.

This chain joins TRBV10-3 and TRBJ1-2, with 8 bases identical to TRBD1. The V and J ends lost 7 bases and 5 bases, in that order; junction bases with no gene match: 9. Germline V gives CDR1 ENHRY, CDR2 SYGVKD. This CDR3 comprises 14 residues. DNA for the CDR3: TGTGCCATCACCCCGACAGGGGCCTTTTATGGCTACACCTTC. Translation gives CAITPTGAFYGYTF.

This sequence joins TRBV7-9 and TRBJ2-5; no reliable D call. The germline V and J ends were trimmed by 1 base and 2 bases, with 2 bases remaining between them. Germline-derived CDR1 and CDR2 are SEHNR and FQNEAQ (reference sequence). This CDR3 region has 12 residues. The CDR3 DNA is TGTGCCAGCAGCTTAGATCAAGAGACCCAGTACTTC. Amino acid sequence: CASSLDQETQYF.

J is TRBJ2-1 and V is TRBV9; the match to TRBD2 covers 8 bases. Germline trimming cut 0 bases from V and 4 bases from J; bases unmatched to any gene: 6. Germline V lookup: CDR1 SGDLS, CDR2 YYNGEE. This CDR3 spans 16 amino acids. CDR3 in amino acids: CASSVESSGVYNEQFF. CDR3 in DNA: TGTGCCAGCAGCGTAGAGAGTAGCGGGGTATACAATGAGCAGTTCTTC.

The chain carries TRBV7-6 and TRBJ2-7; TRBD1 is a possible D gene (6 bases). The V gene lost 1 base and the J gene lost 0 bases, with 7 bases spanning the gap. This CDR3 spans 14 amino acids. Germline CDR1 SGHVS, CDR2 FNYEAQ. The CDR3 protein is CASSLGDNSYEQYF. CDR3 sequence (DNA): TGTGCCAGCAGCTTAGGGGACAACTCCTACGAGCAGTACTTC.